This T cell receptor beta chain comes out of a study of technical replicates of blood from a few donors. CDR3 length equals 14 residues. Germline CDR1 MNHEY, CDR2 SMNVEV (reference sequence). J lost 6 bases, V lost 5 bases, and 9 bases had no gene match. Method: immunoSEQ multiplex PCR; TCRdb's copy keeps in-frame clones and lacks some. The table lists about 95,000 clones, 95% of them singletons, with around 0.3% in the top ten. The TCR originated in a human donor in good health. The chain carries TRBV27 and TRBJ1-2; 7 bases match TRBD1. The sample taken for sequencing was T cells isolated from PBMCs. CDR3 in DNA: TGTGCCAGCAGTCCTTGGGACAGATGGAATGGCTACACCTTC. Its protein is CASSPWDRWNGYTF.